This T cell receptor (beta chain) was retrieved from a study of radiation and T cells in renal cell carcinoma (TCRdb year 2020). Regarding the research as a whole: Samples were obtained from a clinical trial, in which 15 Gy stereotactic body radiation therapy was delivered to primary renal cell carcinomas and nephrectomy was performed 4 weeks later. In total, 53 samples underwent TCR beta sequencing: 25 or so tumors plus 27 peripheral blood samples. A total of roughly 4 million unique CDR3 nucleotide sequences, encoding fewer than 3,000,000 unique CDR3 amino acid sequences, were found across all 50 or so samples.

Worth noting for this clone: The clone's antigen remains unknown. No base quality information exists; no much larger clone differs at one position.

Study-level results and caveats: No pretreatment tumor biopsies were available, so the baseline intratumoral presence of clonotypes could not be determined. An increase in top tumor clonotypes in blood was observed from baseline to 2 weeks post-radiation, followed by contraction by 4 weeks, which was taken to suggest transient expansion of tumor-resident clones. Tracking of blood repertoire dynamics stopped at approximately four weeks after treatment, with no follow-up past that point. With a single-armed trial design, the study had no way to address how radiation dose or scheduling affects the TCR repertoire.

Taken with the paper, the label for time point translates to: baseline pretreatment blood. Reading the label with the study, this specimen's treatment or condition is: 15 Gy SBRT to primary tumor, nephrectomy 4 weeks later. To track tumor-enriched clonotypes, serial peripheral blood was sampled from radiation-treated patients at baseline and at 2 weeks and 4 weeks after SBRT. All patients had renal cell carcinoma with clear cell pathology. Genomic DNA for TCR sequencing was prepared using the QIAamp DNA Blood Mini Kit (Qiagen). The analyses included only samples that passed all quality control checks. The immunoSEQ kit was used, according to the manufacturer's recommendations, to generate TCR beta libraries from genomic DNA. To prepare libraries, a first multiplex PCR with proprietary primers was run, followed by a second PCR that added unique barcodes, and a bead cleanup was done after each round. Each sample batch included a kit-provided positive control reaction and a negative control reaction. The final libraries were assessed on an Agilent 4200 TapeStation D1000 ScreenTape, pooled by volume, and quantified by qPCR. Sequencing ran on an Illumina NextSeq500 with a MidOutput 150-cycle cartridge, using 156 Read1 and 15 Index1 cycles with kit custom primers. The pooled library was loaded at roughly 0.94 pM with a roughly 20% PhiX control spike-in. The authors' analysis ran thus. The vendor-processed data were analyzed in R, and a clonotype was defined as all T cells that share the same CDR3 nucleotide sequence. In the clone abundance analyses, frequencies in each sample were normalized to that sample's 10,000 most abundant clones. Before analysis, public T cell clones were removed, and these numbered fewer than six per sample on average. Tumor-enriched and baseline blood-enriched clonotypes were defined by at least a 32-fold difference in abundance between compartments. A beta-binomial differential abundance model was applied to find clonotypes that expanded or contracted between blood time points. The Baroni-Urbani and Buser coefficient was used to measure tumor-blood repertoire similarity, and groups were compared with two-tailed Wilcoxon tests in R. The source is immuneACCESS, and TCRdb retained only in-frame sequences with V and J called. Part of the clones is not carried over; for the studies checked, unresolved V genes explain less than half of this, and the remainder is unexplained. V, J and clone size reflect that table, while D and trimming were determined from the DNA. Present in this sample are about 140,000 clones, around four fifths of which were seen just once. Around 21% of the sample lies in the top ten.

V is cut back by 0 bases and J by 2 bases, with 4 bases in the junction unmatched. Sequences MRHNA (CDR1) and SNTAGT (CDR2) are obtained from the germline V gene. Inclusive of the bounding cysteine and phenylalanine, the CDR3 is 16 residues long. Left in the record is the CDR3 DNA by itself, 48 bases read in frame from the first base. Sequences were derived from blood, sampled from a patient whose treatment included radiotherapy and nephrectomy. The rearrangement combines TRBV6-4 with TRBJ2-5; 9 nucleotides in the junction match TRBD2. This receptor was taken from a woman aged 45-60 years with renal cell carcinoma. In nucleotide form, the sequence is TGTGCCAGCAGTGACTCTCGACTAGCGGTACAAGAGACCCAGTACTTC. Its translation is CASSDSRLAVQETQYF.